This TCR beta chain was profiled in a study of blood T cell repertoires in COVID-19 (dated by TCRdb to the early 2020s). Notes on the research overall: Samples covering the acute and convalescent phases of COVID-19 were provided by collaborators in the United States, Italy and Spain. The prospective study material was composed of cDNA or gDNA derived from T cells, B-cell-depleted T cells, or PBMCs. Deeply sampled blood TCRbeta repertoires from subjects exposed to, actively infected with, or recovered from COVID-19 were included in the dataset. The repertoires were released in a freely available public database meant as a resource for research on the immune response to SARS-CoV-2. Samples were obtained from the ongoing ImmuneRACE study (first 160 participants) and from 1,200 or so subjects provided by 6 global collaborators. A de-identified subject ID, COVID-19 status, age in years and sex were almost always included in the sample metadata. HLA class I and class II types, where available, came from metadata supplied by the sample provider rather than from assay-based typing.

As to this clone: The clone's antigen remains unknown. Base qualities are not recorded, but no much larger clone differs from it by a single base.

Points the paper makes about the study in general: How much clinical and demographic metadata was included differed by source and by participant, and the metadata was provided uncurated.

TCRbeta CDR3 regions were amplified from genomic DNA using the immunoSEQ Assay, a bias-controlled multiplex PCR. As for the authors' bioinformatics: Within the assay, amplification of reference gene primers was used to estimate how many nucleated cells each sample contained. Sequence reads were collapsed and filtered to measure the absolute abundance of every unique TCRbeta CDR3 rearrangement. Productive Simpson clonality was computed per sample as the square root of Simpson's diversity index over productive rearrangements. The source is immuneACCESS, and TCRdb retained only in-frame sequences with V and J called. Part of the clones is not carried over; for the studies checked, unresolved V genes explain less than half of this, and the remainder is unexplained. Clonal size and the V and J genes are those of that table, whereas D and trimming came from the DNA. The sample yields 150,000 to 200,000 clones; approximately 84% were counted once. Around 2.9% of the sample is taken by the ten largest.

One collaborating source in Seattle enrolled patients during active infection and followed them longitudinally through the course of disease. The collaborating institutions used their own protocols to collect whole blood in K2EDTA tubes. Collaborator samples were shipped for TCRbeta analysis as frozen whole blood, isolated PBMCs, or DNA extracted from either sample type. There are 15 amino acids in the CDR3, from cysteine to phenylalanine inclusive. Just CDR3 DNA is preserved here, 45 bases in frame from base 1. The germline V gene encodes CDR1 SNHLY and CDR2 FYNNEI. Ends trimmed: V by 5 bases, J by 9 bases; bases unmatched to a gene: 12.

The chain couples TRBV2 to TRBJ2-1; TRBD1 aligns with 8 central bases. The source is an elderly woman with COVID-19, enrolled during active disease. The material sequenced was peripheral blood. For the CDR3, the sequence is CASSSQGASLGEQFF. The DNA reads TGTGCCAGCAGTTCCCAGGGGGCGTCGCTGGGTGAGCAGTTCTTC.